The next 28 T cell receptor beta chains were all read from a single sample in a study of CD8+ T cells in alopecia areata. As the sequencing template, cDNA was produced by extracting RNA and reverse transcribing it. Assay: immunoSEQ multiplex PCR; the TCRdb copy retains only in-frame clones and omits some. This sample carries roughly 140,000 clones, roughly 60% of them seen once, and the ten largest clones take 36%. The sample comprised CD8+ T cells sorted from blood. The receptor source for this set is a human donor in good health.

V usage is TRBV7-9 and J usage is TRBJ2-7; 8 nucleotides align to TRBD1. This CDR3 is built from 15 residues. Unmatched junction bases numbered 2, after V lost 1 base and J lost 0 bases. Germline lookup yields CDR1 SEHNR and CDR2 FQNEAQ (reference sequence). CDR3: CASSLGTGSSYEQYF. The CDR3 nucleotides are TGTGCCAGCAGCTTAGGGACAGGGAGCTCCTACGAGCAGTACTTC.

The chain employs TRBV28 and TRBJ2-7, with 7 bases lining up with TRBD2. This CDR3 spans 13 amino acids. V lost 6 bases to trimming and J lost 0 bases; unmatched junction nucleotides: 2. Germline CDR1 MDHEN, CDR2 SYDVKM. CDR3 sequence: CASRGGYSYEQYF. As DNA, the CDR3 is TGTGCCAGCAGGGGAGGGTACTCCTACGAGCAGTACTTC.

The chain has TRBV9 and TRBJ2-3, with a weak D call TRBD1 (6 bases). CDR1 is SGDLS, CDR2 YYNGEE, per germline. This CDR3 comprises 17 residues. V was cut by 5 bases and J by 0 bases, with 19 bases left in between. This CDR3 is CASSASTGSTSTDTQYF. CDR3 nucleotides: TGTGCCAGCAGTGCCAGCACAGGGTCCACTAGCACAGATACGCAGTATTTT.

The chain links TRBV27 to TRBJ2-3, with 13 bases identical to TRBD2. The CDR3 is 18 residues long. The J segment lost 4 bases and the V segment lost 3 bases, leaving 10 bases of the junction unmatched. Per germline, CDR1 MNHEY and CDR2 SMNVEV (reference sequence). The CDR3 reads CASSFRGTSGRVADTQYF. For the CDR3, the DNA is TGTGCCAGCAGTTTCCGGGGTACTAGCGGGAGGGTGGCAGATACGCAGTATTTT.

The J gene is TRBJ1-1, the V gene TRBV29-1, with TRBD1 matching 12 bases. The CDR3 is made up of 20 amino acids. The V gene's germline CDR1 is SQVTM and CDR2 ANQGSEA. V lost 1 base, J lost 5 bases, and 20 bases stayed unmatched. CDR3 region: CSVEGRGIRRDRGRRTEAFF. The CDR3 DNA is TGCAGCGTTGAAGGGCGGGGGATTCGGCGGGACAGGGGGCGCAGAACTGAAGCTTTCTTT.

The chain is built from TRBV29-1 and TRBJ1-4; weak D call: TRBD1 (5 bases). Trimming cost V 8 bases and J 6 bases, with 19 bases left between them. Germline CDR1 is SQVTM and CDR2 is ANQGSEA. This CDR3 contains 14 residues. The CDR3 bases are TGCAGCCCGGGGACTACGGCAGGACATGAAAAACTGTTTTTT. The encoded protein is CSPGTTAGHEKLFF.

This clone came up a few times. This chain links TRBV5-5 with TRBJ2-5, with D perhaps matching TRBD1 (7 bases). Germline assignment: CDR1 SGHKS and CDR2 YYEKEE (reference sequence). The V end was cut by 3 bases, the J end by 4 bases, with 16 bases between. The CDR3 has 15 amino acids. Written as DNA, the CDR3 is TGTGCCAGCAGCTCTCCGGGACAGCGGGCAGAGACCCAGTACTTC. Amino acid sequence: CASSSPGQRAETQYF.

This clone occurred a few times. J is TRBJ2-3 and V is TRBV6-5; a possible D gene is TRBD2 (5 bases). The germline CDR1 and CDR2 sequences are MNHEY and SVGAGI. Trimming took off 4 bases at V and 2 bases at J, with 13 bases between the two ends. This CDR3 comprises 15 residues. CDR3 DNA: TGTGCCAGCAGTTTTGGACTTACCCACACAGATACGCAGTATTTT. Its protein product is CASSFGLTHTDTQYF.

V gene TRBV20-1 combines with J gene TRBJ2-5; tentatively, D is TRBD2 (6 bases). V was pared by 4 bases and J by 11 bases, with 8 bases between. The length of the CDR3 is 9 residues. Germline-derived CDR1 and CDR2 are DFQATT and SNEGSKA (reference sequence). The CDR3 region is CSATGSQYF. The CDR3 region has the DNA TGCAGTGCTACCGGGAGTCAGTACTTC.

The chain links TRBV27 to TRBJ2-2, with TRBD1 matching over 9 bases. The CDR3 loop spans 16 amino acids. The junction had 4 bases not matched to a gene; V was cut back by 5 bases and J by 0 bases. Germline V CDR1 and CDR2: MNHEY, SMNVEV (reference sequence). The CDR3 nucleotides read TGTGCCAGCAGTGCGGACAGGGGTGCGAACACCGGGGAGCTGTTTTTT. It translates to CASSADRGANTGELFF.

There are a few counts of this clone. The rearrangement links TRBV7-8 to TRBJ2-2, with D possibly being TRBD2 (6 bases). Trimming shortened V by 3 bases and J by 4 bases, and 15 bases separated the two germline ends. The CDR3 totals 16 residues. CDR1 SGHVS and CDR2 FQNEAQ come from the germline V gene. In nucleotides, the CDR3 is TGTGCCAGCAGCTTCCGGGACTCCCGCGCCACCGGGGAGCTGTTTTTT. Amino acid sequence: CASSFRDSRATGELFF.

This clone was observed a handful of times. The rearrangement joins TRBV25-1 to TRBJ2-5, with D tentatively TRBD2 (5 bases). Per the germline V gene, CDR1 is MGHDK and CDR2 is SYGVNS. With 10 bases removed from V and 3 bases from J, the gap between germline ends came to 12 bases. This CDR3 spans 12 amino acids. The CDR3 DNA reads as TGTGCCACCGCGGGTCGCGAAGAGACCCAGTACTTC. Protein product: CATAGREETQYF.

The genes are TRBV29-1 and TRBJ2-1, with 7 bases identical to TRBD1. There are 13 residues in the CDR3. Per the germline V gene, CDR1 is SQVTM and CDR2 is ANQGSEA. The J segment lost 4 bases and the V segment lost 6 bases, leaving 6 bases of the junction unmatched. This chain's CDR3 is CSVAGQVYNEQFF. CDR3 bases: TGCAGCGTAGCTGGACAGGTATACAATGAGCAGTTCTTC.

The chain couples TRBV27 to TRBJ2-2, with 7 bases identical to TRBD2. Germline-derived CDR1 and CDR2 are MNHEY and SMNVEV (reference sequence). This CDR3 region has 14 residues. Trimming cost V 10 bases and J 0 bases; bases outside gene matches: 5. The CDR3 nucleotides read TGTGCCACCTCGACTAGCCCGAACACCGGGGAGCTGTTTTTT. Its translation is CATSTSPNTGELFF.

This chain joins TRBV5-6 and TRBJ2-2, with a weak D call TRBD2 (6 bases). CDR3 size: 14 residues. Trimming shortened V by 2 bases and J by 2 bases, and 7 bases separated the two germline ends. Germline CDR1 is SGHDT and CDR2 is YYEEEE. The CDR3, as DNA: TGTGCCAGCAGCTTAGGGACTAACACCGGGGAGCTGTTTTTT. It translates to CASSLGTNTGELFF.

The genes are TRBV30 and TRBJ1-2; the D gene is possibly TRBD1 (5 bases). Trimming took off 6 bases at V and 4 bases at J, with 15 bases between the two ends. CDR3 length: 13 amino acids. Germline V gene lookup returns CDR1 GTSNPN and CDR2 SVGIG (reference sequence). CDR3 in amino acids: CACLTGTVYGYTF. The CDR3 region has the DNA TGTGCCTGCCTAACCGGGACGGTCTATGGCTACACCTTC.

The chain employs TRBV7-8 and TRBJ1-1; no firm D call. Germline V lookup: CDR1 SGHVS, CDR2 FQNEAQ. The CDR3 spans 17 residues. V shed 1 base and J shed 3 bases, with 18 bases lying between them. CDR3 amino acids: CASSLDQWAPQYTEAFF. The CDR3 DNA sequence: TGTGCCAGCAGCTTAGACCAATGGGCACCTCAGTACACTGAAGCTTTCTTT.

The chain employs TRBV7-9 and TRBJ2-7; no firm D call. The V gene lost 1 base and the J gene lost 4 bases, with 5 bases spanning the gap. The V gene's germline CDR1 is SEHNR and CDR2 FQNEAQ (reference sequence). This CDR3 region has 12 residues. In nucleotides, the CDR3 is TGTGCCAGCAGCTTAGGGCGGTACGAGCAGTACTTC. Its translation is CASSLGRYEQYF.

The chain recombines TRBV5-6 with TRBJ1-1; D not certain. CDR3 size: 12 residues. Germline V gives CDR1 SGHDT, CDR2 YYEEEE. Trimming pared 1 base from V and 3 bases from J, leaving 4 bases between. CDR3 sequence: CASSLLDTEAFF. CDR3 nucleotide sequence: TGTGCCAGCAGCTTGCTGGACACTGAAGCTTTCTTT. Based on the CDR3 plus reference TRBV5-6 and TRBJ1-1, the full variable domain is DAGVTQSPTHLIKTRGQQVTLRCSPKSGHDTVSWYQQALGQGPQFIFQYYEEEERQRGNFPDRFSGHQFPNYSSELNVNALLLGDSALYLCASSLLDTEAFFGQGTRLTVV.

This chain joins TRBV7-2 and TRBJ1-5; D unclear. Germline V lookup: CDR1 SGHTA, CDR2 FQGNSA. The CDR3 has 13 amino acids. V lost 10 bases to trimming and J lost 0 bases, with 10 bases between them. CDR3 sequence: CATAINSNQPQHF. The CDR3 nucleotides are TGTGCCACCGCGATAAATAGCAATCAGCCCCAGCATTTT.

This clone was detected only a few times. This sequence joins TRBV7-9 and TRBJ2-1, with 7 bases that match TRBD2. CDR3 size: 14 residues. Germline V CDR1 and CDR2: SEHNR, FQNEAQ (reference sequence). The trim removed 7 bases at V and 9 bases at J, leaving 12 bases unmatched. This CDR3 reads CASMGGSPQGEQFF. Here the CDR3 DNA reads TGTGCCAGCATGGGGGGGTCCCCCCAAGGTGAGCAGTTCTTC.

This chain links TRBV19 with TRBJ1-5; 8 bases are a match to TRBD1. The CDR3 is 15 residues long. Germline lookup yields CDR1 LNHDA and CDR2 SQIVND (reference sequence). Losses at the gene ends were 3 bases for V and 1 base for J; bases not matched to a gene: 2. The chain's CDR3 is CASSIGQGSNQPQHF. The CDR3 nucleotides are TGTGCCAGTAGTATTGGACAGGGCAGCAATCAGCCCCAGCATTTT.

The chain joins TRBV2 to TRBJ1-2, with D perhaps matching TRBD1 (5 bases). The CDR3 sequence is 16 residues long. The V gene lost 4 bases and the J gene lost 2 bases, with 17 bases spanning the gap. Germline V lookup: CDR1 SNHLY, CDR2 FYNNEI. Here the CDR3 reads CASSGGSPRDNYGYTF. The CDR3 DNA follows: TGTGCCAGCAGTGGAGGCAGCCCCCGGGACAACTATGGCTACACCTTC.

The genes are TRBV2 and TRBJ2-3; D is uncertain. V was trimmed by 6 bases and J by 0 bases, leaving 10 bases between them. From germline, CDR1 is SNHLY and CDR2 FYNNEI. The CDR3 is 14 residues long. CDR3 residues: CASRPTYSTDTQYF. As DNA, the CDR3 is TGTGCCAGCAGACCTACCTATAGCACAGATACGCAGTATTTT. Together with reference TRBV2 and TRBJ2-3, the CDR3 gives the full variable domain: EPEVTQTPSHQVTQMGQEVILRCVPISNHLYFYWYRQILGQKVEFLVSFYNNEISEKSEIFDDQFSVERPDGSNFTLKIRSTKLEDSAMYFCASRPTYSTDTQYFGPGTRLTVL.

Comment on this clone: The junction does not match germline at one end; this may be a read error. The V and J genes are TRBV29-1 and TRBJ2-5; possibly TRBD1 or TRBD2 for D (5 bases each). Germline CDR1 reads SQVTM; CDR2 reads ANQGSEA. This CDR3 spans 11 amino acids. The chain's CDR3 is CSVRGRETQHF. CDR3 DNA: TGCAGCGTGAGGGGCAGGGAGACCCAGCACTTC.

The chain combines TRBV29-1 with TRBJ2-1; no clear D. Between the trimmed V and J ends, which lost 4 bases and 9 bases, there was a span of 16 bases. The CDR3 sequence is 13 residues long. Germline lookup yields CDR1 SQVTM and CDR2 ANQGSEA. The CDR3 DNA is TGCAGCGTTGCGCTAGATATATCTGCTGAGCAGTTCTTC. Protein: CSVALDISAEQFF.

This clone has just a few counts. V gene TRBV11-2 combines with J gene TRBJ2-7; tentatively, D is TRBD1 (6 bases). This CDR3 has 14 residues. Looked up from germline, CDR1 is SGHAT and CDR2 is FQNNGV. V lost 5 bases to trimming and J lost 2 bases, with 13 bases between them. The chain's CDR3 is CASSPTGIPYEQYF. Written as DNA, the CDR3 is TGTGCCAGCAGCCCCACAGGGATCCCCTACGAGCAGTACTTC.

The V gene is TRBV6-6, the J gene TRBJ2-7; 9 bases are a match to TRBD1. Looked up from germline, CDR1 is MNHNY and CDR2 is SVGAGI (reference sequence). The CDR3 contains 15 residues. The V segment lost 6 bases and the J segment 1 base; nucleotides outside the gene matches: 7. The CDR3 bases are TGTGCCAGCAGCTTCGGACAGGGGACATCCTACGAGCAGTACTTC. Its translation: CASSFGQGTSYEQYF.